This TCR beta chain was captured by sequencing in a study of T-cell reconstitution after alpha-beta-depleted transplantation in children. This clonotype was observed many times. Using unique molecular identifiers, the investigators prepared the TCRbeta library. In TCRdb, the PCR reads were re-called with MiXCR into one record per CDR3 protein. The sample includes under 140,000 distinct CDR3 sequences, under 13% of them seen just once. The CDR3 runs to 15 residues. Germline V gene sequence: CDR1 DFQATT, CDR2 SNEGSKA (reference sequence). The V gene lost 3 bases and the J gene lost 0 bases, with 14 bases spanning the gap.

The chain couples TRBV20-1 to TRBJ1-2; D gene ambiguous. Material: PBMCs from the stem cell graft donor, obtained from the stem cell graft. The receptor's source is a human donor who donated a stem cell graft to a child with acute lymphoblastic leukemia. The CDR3 DNA follows: TGCAGTGCTAGGCCGGCGGAATTAGCTAACTATGGCTACACCTTC. Protein sequence: CSARPAELANYGYTF.